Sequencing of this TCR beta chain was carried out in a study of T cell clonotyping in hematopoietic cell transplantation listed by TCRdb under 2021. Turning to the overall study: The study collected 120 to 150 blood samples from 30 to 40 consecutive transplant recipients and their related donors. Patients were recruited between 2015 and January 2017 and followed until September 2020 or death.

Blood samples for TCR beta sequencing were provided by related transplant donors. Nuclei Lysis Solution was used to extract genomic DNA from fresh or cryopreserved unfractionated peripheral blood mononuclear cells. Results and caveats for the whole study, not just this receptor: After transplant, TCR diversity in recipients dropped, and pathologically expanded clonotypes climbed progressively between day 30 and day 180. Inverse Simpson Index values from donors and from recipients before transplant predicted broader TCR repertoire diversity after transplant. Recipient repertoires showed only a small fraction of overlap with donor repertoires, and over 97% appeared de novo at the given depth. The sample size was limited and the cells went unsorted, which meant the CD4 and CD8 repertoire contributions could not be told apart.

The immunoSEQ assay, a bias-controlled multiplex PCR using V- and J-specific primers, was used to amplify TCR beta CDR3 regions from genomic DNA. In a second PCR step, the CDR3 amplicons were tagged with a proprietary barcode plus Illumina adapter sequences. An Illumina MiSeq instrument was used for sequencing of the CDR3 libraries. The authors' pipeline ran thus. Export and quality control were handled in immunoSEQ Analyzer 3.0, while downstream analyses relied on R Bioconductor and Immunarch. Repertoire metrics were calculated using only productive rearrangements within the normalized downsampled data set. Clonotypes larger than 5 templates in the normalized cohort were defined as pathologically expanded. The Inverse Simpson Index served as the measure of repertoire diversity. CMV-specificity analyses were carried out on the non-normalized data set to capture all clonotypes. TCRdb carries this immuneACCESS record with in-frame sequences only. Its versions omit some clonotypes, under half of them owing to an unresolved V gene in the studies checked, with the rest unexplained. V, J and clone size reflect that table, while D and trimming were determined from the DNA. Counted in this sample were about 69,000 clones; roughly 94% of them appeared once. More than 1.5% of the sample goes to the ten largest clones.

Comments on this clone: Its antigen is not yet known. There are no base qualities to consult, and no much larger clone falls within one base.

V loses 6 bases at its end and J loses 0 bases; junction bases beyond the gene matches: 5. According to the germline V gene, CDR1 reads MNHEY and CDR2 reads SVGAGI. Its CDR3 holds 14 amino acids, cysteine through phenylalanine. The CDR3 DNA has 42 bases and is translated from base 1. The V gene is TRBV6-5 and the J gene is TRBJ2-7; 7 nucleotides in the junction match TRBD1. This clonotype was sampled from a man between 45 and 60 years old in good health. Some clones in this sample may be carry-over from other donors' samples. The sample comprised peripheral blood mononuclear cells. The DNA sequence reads TGTGCCAGCAGCAGACCAGGGGGCTCCTACGAGCAGTACTTC. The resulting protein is CASSRPGGSYEQYF.